The sequence of this T cell receptor beta chain was determined in a study of cytotoxic CD8 clonotypes in ibrutinib-treated CLL. Study-wide context: Within the patient group, eleven to twelve were relapsed/refractory and approximately 16 treatment-naive, and around 18 were IGHV unmutated. General observations from the study: Researchers report that baseline clonality outpaced age-matched healthy donors and tracked circulating CD8+ T-cell counts. At ibrutinib response, clonality increased, and at progression it declined back toward baseline.

Comment on this clone: The antigen is not known.

Clones were sequenced by immunoSEQ multiplex PCR, and TCRdb holds only the in-frame ones, with some missing. Of fewer than 45,000 clones detected, about 70% appear once; the ten largest clones hold roughly a tenth. The TCR originated in a human donor with chronic lymphocytic leukemia. The starting material was PBMCs, obtained at disease progression, from a patient treated with ibrutinib.

DNA for the CDR3: TGTGCCAGCTCACCACCCGGAAACACCATATATTTT. Its translation: CASSPPGNTIYF. V and J are TRBV18 and TRBJ1-3; D call uncertain. The germline V and J ends were trimmed by 0 bases and 4 bases, with 1 base remaining between them. The length of the CDR3 is 12 residues. Germline loops: CDR1 KGHSH, CDR2 LQKENI.